This T cell receptor beta chain was observed in a study of identical twins. The CDR3 covers 16 residues. CDR1 is MGHDK and CDR2 is SYGVNS in the germline V gene. The V end lost 3 bases, the J end lost 5 bases, and 19 bases lay between the germline ends. TCRdb re-analysed the 5' RACE reads in MiXCR, keeping a single row per CDR3 protein. The sample yields around 480,000 distinct CDR3 sequences, roughly 13% seen once. Findings and limits, study-wide: Cord blood beta clonotypes that were abundant carried fewer insertions, and memory repertoires showed no such trend.

As to this clonotype: What it recognizes is unknown.

These records were also assigned to another study, of yellow fever vaccine responses in identical twins.

Sequencing was done on a sample of CD4+ T cells sorted from blood. The receptor's source is a woman in her late teens or twenties in good health. J is TRBJ2-5 and V is TRBV25-1; a possible D gene is TRBD1 (6 bases). The CDR3 sequence: CASSESRGSDTETQYF. The DNA for the CDR3 is TGTGCCAGCAGTGAGTCTAGGGGGTCGGACACTGAGACCCAGTACTTC.